The 5 T cell receptor beta chains below all came from one sample that was sequenced in a study of blood T cell repertoires in COVID-19. Clones were sequenced by immunoSEQ multiplex PCR, and TCRdb holds only the in-frame ones, with some missing. The table includes almost 400,000 clones, approximately 89% detected once. Material for sequencing was peripheral blood. The origin of the receptors is a woman aged 60-75 years with COVID-19, enrolled during active disease.

This clone was seen once. V usage is TRBV6-5 and J usage is TRBJ1-2; 9 nucleotides match TRBD1. Germline-derived CDR1 and CDR2 are MNHEY and SVGAGI. The CDR3 length is 14 residues. J was trimmed by 2 bases and V by 5 bases; bases with no gene match: 3. The CDR3: CASSPGQGNYGYTF. The CDR3 DNA follows: TGTGCCAGCAGTCCGGGACAGGGCAACTATGGCTACACCTTC.

This chain connects TRBV7-2 to TRBJ1-6; D remains ambiguous. The germline CDR1 and CDR2 sequences are SGHTA and FQGNSA. Trimming cost V 2 bases and J 11 bases, with 13 bases left between them. This CDR3 contains 14 residues. CDR3 coding DNA: TGTGCCAGCAGCTTACAGGTCGATCGAGCACCCCTCCACTTT. The encoded protein is CASSLQVDRAPLHF.

This rearrangement joins TRBV7-8 to TRBJ2-7, with TRBD1 matching 9 bases. Germline V gene sequence: CDR1 SGHVS, CDR2 FQNEAQ. J gave up 4 bases and V 5 bases, and 9 bases lay outside the gene matches. The CDR3 is 15 amino acids. The CDR3 DNA follows: TGTGCCAGCAGCGACCCCTGGGACAGGGAGTACGAGCAGTACTTC. Its translation: CASSDPWDREYEQYF.

The V and J genes are TRBV9 and TRBJ1-2; the D gene is possibly TRBD1 (6 bases). Germline-derived CDR1 and CDR2 are SGDLS and YYNGEE. The CDR3 length is 14 residues. The V end lost 4 bases, the J end lost 5 bases, and 15 bases lay between the germline ends. The CDR3 coding sequence is TGTGCCAGCAGCTACAGTGTAGGGGGTTATGGCTACACCTTC. This translates into CASSYSVGGYGYTF.

The V and J genes are TRBV9 and TRBJ1-2; D gene uncertain. This CDR3 has 14 amino acids. The V gene's germline CDR1 is SGDLS and CDR2 YYNGEE. V lost 3 bases to trimming and J lost 11 bases, with 20 bases between them. This CDR3 reads CASSDDGVPLPYTF. The CDR3 coding sequence is TGTGCCAGCAGCGACGACGGGGTTCCCCTTCCTTACACCTTC.